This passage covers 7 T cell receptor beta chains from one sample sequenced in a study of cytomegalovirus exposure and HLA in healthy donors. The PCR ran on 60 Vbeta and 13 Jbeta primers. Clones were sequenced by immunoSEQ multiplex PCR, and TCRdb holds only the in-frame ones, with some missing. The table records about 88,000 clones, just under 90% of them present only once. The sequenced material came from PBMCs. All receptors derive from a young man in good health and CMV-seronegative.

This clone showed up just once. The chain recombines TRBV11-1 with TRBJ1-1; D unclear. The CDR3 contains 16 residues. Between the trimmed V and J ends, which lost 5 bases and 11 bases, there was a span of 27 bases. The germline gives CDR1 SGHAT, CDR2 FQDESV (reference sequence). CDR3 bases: TGTGCCAGCAGCGATTTGTGGGCGGGCAGTAGAAAAGCCGCTTTCTTT. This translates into CASSDLWAGSRKAAFF. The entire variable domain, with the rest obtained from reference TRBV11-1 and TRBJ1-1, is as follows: EAEVAQSPRYKITEKSQAVAFWCDPISGHATLYWYRQILGQGPELLVQFQDESVVDDSQLPKDRFSAERLKGVDSTLKIQPAELGDSAMYLCASSDLWAGSRKAAFFGQGTRLTVV.

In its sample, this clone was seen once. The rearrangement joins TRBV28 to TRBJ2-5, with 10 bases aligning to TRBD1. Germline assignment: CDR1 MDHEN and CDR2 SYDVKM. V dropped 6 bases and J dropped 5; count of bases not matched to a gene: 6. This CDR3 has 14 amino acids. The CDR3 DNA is TGTGCCAGCAGCCGATGGGGACAGGGGGAGACCCAGTACTTC. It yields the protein CASSRWGQGETQYF.

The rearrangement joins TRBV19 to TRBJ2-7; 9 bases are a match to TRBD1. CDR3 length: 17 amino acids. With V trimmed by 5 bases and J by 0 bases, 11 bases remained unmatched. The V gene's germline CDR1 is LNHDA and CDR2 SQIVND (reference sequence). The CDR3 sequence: CASSERTGAKNSYEQYF. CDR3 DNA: TGTGCCAGTAGTGAACGGACAGGGGCCAAAAACTCCTACGAGCAGTACTTC.

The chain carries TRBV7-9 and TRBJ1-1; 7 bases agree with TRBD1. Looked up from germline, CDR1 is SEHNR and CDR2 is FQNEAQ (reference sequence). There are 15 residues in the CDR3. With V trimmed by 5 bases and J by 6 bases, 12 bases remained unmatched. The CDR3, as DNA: TGTGCCAGCAGCCCCACCCGACAGGGTGAGGCTGAAGCTTTCTTT. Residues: CASSPTRQGEAEAFF.

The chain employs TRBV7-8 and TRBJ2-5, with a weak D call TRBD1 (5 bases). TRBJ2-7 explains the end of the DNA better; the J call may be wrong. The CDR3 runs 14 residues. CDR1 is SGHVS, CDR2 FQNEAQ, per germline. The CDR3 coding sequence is TGTGCCAGCAGCTTTAAGGGGCCCGCTTCCGAGCAGTACTTC. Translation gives CASSFKGPASEQYF.

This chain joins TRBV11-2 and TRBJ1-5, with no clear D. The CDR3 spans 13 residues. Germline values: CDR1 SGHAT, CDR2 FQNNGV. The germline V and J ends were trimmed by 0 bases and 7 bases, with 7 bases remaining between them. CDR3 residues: CASSLDPEQPQHF. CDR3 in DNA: TGTGCCAGCAGCTTAGATCCGGAGCAGCCCCAGCATTTT.

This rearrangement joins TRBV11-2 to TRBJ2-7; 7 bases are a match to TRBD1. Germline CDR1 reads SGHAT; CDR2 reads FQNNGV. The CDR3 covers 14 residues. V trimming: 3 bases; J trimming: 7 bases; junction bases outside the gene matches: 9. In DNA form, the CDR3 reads TGTGCCAGCAGCTTCGGTAGAGGGGGCAGGGAGCAGTACTTC. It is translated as CASSFGRGGREQYF.